This TCR beta chain was captured by sequencing in a study of blood T cells in healthy people across ages. V lost 0 bases and J 3 bases, leaving 6 bases between the germline ends. There are 14 residues in the CDR3. CDR1 is MGHRA and CDR2 is YSYEKL in the germline V gene. This clonotype was detected only a few times. It was with a sample-barcoded 5' primer and a J-beta primer mix that a second PCR of about 6 to 11 cycles was run. TCRdb used MiXCR to reprocess the 5' RACE reads, holding one entry per CDR3 protein. The table lists around 1,800,000 distinct CDR3 sequences, 30% to 40% of them singletons. The sample consisted of blood. V is TRBV4-1 and J is TRBJ1-5, with D unresolved. The receptor was isolated from a human donor in good health. CDR3 sequence: CASSQERDNQPQHF. The CDR3 DNA is TGCGCCAGCAGCCAAGAACGAGACAATCAGCCCCAGCATTTT.